Shown below are 9 T cell receptor beta chains from a single sample sequenced in a study of blood T cell repertoires in COVID-19. TCRdb keeps only in-frame clones here, not all; method: immunoSEQ multiplex PCR. This sample has roughly 50,000 clones; approximately 85% occur once, and the top ten carry less than 6.5%. Sequencing input: peripheral blood. The receptors shown here come from a man aged 60 to 75 with acute or convalescent COVID-19.

A single count supports this clone. This chain connects TRBV1 to TRBJ1-5. TRBV1 is a pseudogene segment. CDR3 length equals 15 residues. CDR3 coding DNA: TGCACCAGCAGCCAATTCCGGAGGGTGAAACAGCCCCAGCATTTT. Amino acids: CTSSQFRRVKQPQHF.

This clone has a single count. V is TRBV29-1 and J is TRBJ1-4, with 10 bases aligning to TRBD1. The germline CDR1 and CDR2 sequences are SQVTM and ANQGSEA. This CDR3 has 13 amino acids. The V segment lost 7 bases and the J segment 5 bases; nucleotides outside the gene matches: 4. DNA of the CDR3: TGCAGCGCCAAGGACAGGGGGAATGAAAAACTGTTTTTT. Protein sequence: CSAKDRGNEKLFF. Supplemented by reference TRBV29-1 and TRBJ1-4, the full variable domain reads SAVISQKPSRDICQRGTSLTIQCQVDSQVTMMFWYRQQPGQSLTLIATANQGSEATYESGFVIDKFPISRPNLTFSTLTVSNMSPEDSSIYLCSAKDRGNEKLFFGSGTQLSVL.

This clone was picked up a small number of times. CDR3 DNA sequence: TGTGCCAGCAGTGACGGGACAGTGGCTGGAAACACCATATATTTT. Translated, it gives CASSDGTVAGNTIYF. V is TRBV6-1 and J is TRBJ1-3, with 7 bases identical to TRBD1. Germline values: CDR1 MNHNS, CDR2 SASEGT. This CDR3 has 15 amino acids. Trimming at V came to 3 bases and at J to 2 bases, leaving 4 bases not matched to a gene.

The V call is TRBV4-2, the J call TRBJ2-7; possible D gene TRBD2, 7 bases. Trimming pared 0 bases from V and 9 bases from J, leaving 18 bases between. Germline CDR1 LGHNA, CDR2 YNFKEQ. CDR3 length: 15 amino acids. Here the CDR3 reads CASSQDAGGGGRQYF. For the CDR3, the DNA is TGTGCCAGCAGCCAAGATGCTGGGGGCGGGGGCCGGCAGTACTTC.

This clone was counted only a few times. The CDR3 spells CAIRTGAPYEQYF. CDR3 nucleotides: TGTGCCATCAGGACAGGGGCCCCCTACGAGCAGTACTTC. The chain joins TRBV10-3 to TRBJ2-7, with 8 bases fitting TRBD1. From germline, CDR1 is ENHRY and CDR2 SYGVKD. Losses at the gene ends were 6 bases for V and 2 bases for J; bases not matched to a gene: 3. The CDR3 loop spans 13 amino acids.

This sequence joins TRBV5-1 and TRBJ2-1; 13 bases are a match to TRBD2. This CDR3 region has 14 residues. Germline lookup yields CDR1 SGHRS and CDR2 YFSETQ. After removal of 3 bases from V and 10 bases from J, the junction contained 4 bases not matched to a gene. DNA of the CDR3: TGCGCCAGCAGCTGGACTAGCGGGAGACTCGAGCAGTTCTTC. Amino acid sequence: CASSWTSGRLEQFF.

This chain connects TRBV7-2 to TRBJ2-5; D not certain. V was trimmed by 4 bases and J by 0 bases, leaving 3 bases between them. CDR1 is SGHTA, CDR2 FQGNSA, per germline. CDR3 length equals 12 residues. CDR3 bases: TGTGCCAGCAGCTACTACCAAGAGACCCAGTACTTC. Translated: CASSYYQETQYF. Full variable domain (missing parts from reference TRBV7-2 and TRBJ2-5): GAGVSQSPSNKVTEKGKDVELRCDPISGHTALYWYRQSLGQGLEFLIYFQGNSAPDKSGLPSDRFSAERTGGSVSTLTIQRTQQEDSAVYLCASSYYQETQYFGPGTRLLVL.

This clone has a single count. The chain carries TRBV2 and TRBJ1-1; perhaps TRBD1 as D (5 bases). Germline-derived CDR1 and CDR2 are SNHLY and FYNNEI. The CDR3 is 15 amino acids. Trimming shortened V by 4 bases and J by 5 bases, and 17 bases separated the two germline ends. The CDR3 region has the DNA TGTGCCAGCAGTGCCGCGGCACAGGCCGAGACTGAAGCTTTCTTT. This sequence encodes CASSAAAQAETEAFF.

V gene TRBV1 combines with J gene TRBJ2-1; the D call TRBD2 from the table was never checked on the DNA. TRBV1 is designated a pseudogene. The CDR3 consists of 17 residues. Here the CDR3 DNA reads TGCACCAGCAGCCAAGGACCCCCCATAGGACTAGCGATTGAGCAGTTCTTC. Translated, it gives CTSSQGPPIGLAIEQFF.